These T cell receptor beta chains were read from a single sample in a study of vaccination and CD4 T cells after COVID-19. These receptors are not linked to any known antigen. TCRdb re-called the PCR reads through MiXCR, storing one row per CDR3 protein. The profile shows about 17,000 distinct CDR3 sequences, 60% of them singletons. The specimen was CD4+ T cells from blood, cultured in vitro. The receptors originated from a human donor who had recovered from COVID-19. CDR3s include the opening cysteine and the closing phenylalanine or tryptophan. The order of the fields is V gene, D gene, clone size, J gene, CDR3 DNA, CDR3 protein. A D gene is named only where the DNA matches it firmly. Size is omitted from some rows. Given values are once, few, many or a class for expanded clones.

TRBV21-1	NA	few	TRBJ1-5	TGTGCCAGCAGCAAAGATAAGGGACAAGGCAATCAGCCCCAGCATTTT	CASSKDKGQGNQPQHF
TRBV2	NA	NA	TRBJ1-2	TGTGCCAGCAGTGAATCCCACTATGGCTACACCTTC	CASSESHYGYTF
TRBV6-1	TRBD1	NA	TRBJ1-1	TGTGCCAGCATGAAAGGACAGGGGCTGACTGAAGCTTTCTTT	CASMKGQGLTEAFF
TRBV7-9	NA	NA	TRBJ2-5	TGTGCCAGCAGCTTAGGACTGGCACAAGAGACCCAGTACTTC	CASSLGLAQETQYF
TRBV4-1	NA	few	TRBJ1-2	TGCGCCAGCAGCCAAGCTCCGACAGCTAACTATGGCTACACCTTC	CASSQAPTANYGYTF
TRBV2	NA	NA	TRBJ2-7	TGTGCCAGCAGTGGTGAGGGACATCCCTACGAGCAGTACTTC	CASSGEGHPYEQYF
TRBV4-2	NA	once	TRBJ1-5	TGTGCCAGCAGGGACCCTATTAGCAATCAGCCCCAGCATTTT	CASRDPISNQPQHF
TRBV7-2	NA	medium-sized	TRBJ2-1	TGTGCCAGCAGCTTAGAGAGCAGAAACCCCTCCTACAATGAGCAGTTCTTC	CASSLESRNPSYNEQFF
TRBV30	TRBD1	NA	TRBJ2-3	TGTGCCTGGAGTGGACAGGGGTTTGATACGGAGTATTTT	CAWSGQGFDTEYF
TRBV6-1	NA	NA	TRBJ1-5	TGTGCCAGCACTCCGAAGCAGGGGATTAGCAATCAGCCCCAGCATTTT	CASTPKQGISNQPQHF
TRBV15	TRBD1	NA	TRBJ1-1	TGTGCCACCAGCAGGAGGACAGGGGGCGGTTTCACTGAAGCTTTCTTT	CATSRRTGGGFTEAFF